The 22 T cell receptor beta chains listed next were all sequenced from one sample in a study of response to subunit inactivated influenza vaccine. TCRdb re-analysed the RT-PCR reads in MiXCR, keeping a single row per CDR3 protein. The sample has about 620,000 distinct CDR3 sequences, 12% seen once. The sample was PBMCs from blood, taken on the day of vaccination. The receptor source for this set is a man in his forties or fifties who received an inactivated influenza vaccine.

This clonotype turned up a few times. The chain uses TRBV12-3 or TRBV12-4 and TRBJ1-2, with D possibly matching TRBD1 (5 bases). Deletions cut 4 bases from V and 0 bases from J, with 12 bases between. This CDR3 comprises 15 residues. As DNA, the CDR3 is TGTGCCAGCAGTTCGACAGTCTCGACTAACTATGGCTACACCTTC. Protein sequence: CASSSTVSTNYGYTF.

This clonotype was found a few times. The chain joins TRBV7-2 to TRBJ1-4, with D possibly TRBD1 on 5 matching bases. Germline V CDR1 and CDR2: SGHTA, FQGNSA. CDR3 length equals 21 residues. The V gene lost 0 bases and the J gene lost 0 bases, with 23 bases spanning the gap. Here the CDR3 reads CASSLALVGMGLIATNEKLFF. For the CDR3, the DNA is TGTGCCAGCAGCTTAGCGCTCGTGGGGATGGGACTGATTGCAACTAATGAAAAACTGTTTTTT.

In its sample, this clonotype was seen a few times. This sequence joins TRBV18 and TRBJ2-2; no clear D gene. The CDR3 is 16 amino acids. The V gene's germline CDR1 is KGHSH and CDR2 LQKENI. V lost 3 bases and J lost 1, with 12 bases in between. CDR3 loop: CASSPDPGGNTGELFF. CDR3 DNA sequence: TGTGCCAGCTCACCGGACCCCGGTGGGAACACCGGGGAGCTGTTTTTT.

The chain combines TRBV11-1 with TRBJ2-3; a possible D gene is TRBD2 (6 bases). This CDR3 spans 14 amino acids. V lost 5 bases to trimming and J lost 4 bases, with 13 bases between them. Germline V gene data show CDR1 as SGHAT and CDR2 as FQDESV (reference sequence). The CDR3 sequence: CASSRPSSADTQYF. CDR3 DNA: TGTGCCAGCAGCAGACCTTCTAGCGCAGATACGCAGTATTTT.

This clonotype was detected only a few times. The V gene is TRBV7-9, the J gene TRBJ2-7, with D possibly being TRBD2 (6 bases). The V end was cut by 1 base, the J end by 2 bases, with 9 bases between. The CDR3 covers 14 residues. CDR1 is SEHNR, CDR2 FQNEAQ, per germline (reference sequence). CDR3 protein: CASSLGRAPYEQYF. CDR3 sequence (DNA): TGTGCCAGCAGCTTAGGGAGGGCCCCCTACGAGCAGTACTTC. The complete variable domain, with remaining parts taken from reference TRBV7-9 and TRBJ2-7, reads DTGVSQNPRHKITKRGQNVTFRCDPISEHNRLYWYRQTLGQGPEFLTYFQNEAQLEKSRLLSDRFSAERPKGSFSTLEIQRTEQGDSAMYLCASSLGRAPYEQYFGPGTRLTVT.

This clonotype came up a few times. This sequence joins TRBV6-1 and TRBJ2-7; D gene unclear. This CDR3 comprises 13 residues. CDR1 is MNHNS, CDR2 SASEGT, per germline. The V gene lost 0 bases and the J gene lost 3 bases, with 6 bases spanning the gap. The DNA for the CDR3 is TGTGCCAGCAGTGAAGCGCTTATCTACGAGCAGTACTTC. This encodes CASSEALIYEQYF.

This chain uses TRBV7-9 with TRBJ1-5; 7 bases are shared with TRBD1. The CDR3 has 15 amino acids. CDR1 SEHNR and CDR2 FQNEAQ come from the germline V gene (reference sequence). V trimming: 0 bases; J trimming: 3 bases; junction bases outside the gene matches: 2. DNA of the CDR3: TGTGCCAGCAGCTTAGCCGGACAGGTCAATCAGCCCCAGCATTTT. This encodes CASSLAGQVNQPQHF.

The chain is built from TRBV6-5 and TRBJ1-4; D is unclear. This CDR3 contains 15 residues. Germline-derived CDR1 and CDR2 are MNHEY and SVGAGI. The V and J ends lost 2 bases and 0 bases respectively, with 7 bases between them. CDR3 amino acids: CASSYGVSTNEKLFF. The CDR3 coding sequence is TGTGCCAGCAGTTACGGGGTTTCAACTAATGAAAAACTGTTTTTT.

V is TRBV29-1 and J is TRBJ2-1; no definite D call. The CDR3 extends over 12 amino acids. Germline values: CDR1 SQVTM, CDR2 ANQGSEA. Trimming took off 0 bases at V and 7 bases at J, with 7 bases between the two ends. The CDR3 DNA reads as TGCAGCGTTGAAGATCATTCGAATGAGCAGTTCTTC. This translates into CSVEDHSNEQFF.

This clonotype has a handful of counts. Written as DNA, the CDR3 is TGTGCCAGCAGTTTGGATCGGTGGGAGGAAAAACTGTTTTTT. This translates into CASSLDRWEEKLFF. This sequence joins TRBV28 and TRBJ1-4; D is unresolved. Trimming cost V 3 bases and J 8 bases, with 13 bases left between them. CDR1 MDHEN and CDR2 SYDVKM come from the germline V gene. This CDR3 contains 14 residues.

This clonotype showed up just a few times. The genes are TRBV14 and TRBJ2-7; 9 positions match TRBD2. Looked up from germline, CDR1 is SGHDN and CDR2 is FVKESK. This CDR3 is 14 amino acids long. The ends lost 4 bases at V and 5 bases at J; junction bases unmatched: 6. CDR3 loop: CASSPLLAGNEQYF. The CDR3, as DNA: TGTGCCAGCAGCCCATTGCTAGCGGGAAACGAGCAGTACTTC.

As regards this clonotype: A junction end diverges from the germline sequence, so it may reflect a read error. The chain recombines TRBV28 with TRBJ1-6; D unclear. The CDR3 contains 15 residues. Germline loops: CDR1 MDHEN, CDR2 SYDVKM. The CDR3 sequence is CASSLSAGNNSTLHF. CDR3 nucleotide sequence: TGTGCCAGCAGTTTATCCGCTGGGAATAATTCAACCCTCCACTTT.

The V call is TRBV6-5, the J call TRBJ1-3; TRBD1 is a possible D gene (6 bases). The CDR3 covers 17 residues. Trimming pared 3 bases from V and 0 bases from J, leaving 15 bases between. CDR1 and CDR2 from the germline V gene are MNHEY and SVGAGI. The CDR3 DNA reads TGTGCCAGCAGTTATGGGGGCCGTTTTACCTCTGGAAACACCATATATTTT. This codes for CASSYGGRFTSGNTIYF.

This clonotype has only a few counts. The rearrangement uses TRBV12-3 or TRBV12-4 and TRBJ2-1; TRBD2 matches 10 bases. The ends lost 1 base at V and 10 bases at J; junction bases unmatched: 7. The CDR3 has 15 amino acids. CDR3 nucleotide sequence: TGTGCCAGCAGTTTAGAAGCGGGGGGGCTTGGGGAGCAGTTCTTC. Translation gives CASSLEAGGLGEQFF.

This clonotype was counted between two and nine times. The chain employs TRBV11-2 and TRBJ2-3; D perhaps matches TRBD1 (5 bases). The V end lost 1 base, the J end lost 2 bases, and 13 bases lay between the germline ends. Per the germline V gene, CDR1 is SGHAT and CDR2 is FQNNGV. CDR3 size: 16 residues. CDR3 amino acids: CASSLGPQQATDTQYF. As DNA, the CDR3 is TGTGCCAGCAGCTTAGGGCCCCAACAGGCCACAGATACGCAGTATTTT.

J is TRBJ2-2 and V is TRBV7-2; D may be TRBD1 or TRBD2 (5 bases each). This CDR3 region has 13 residues. CDR1 is SGHTA and CDR2 is FQGNSA in the germline V gene. V shed 2 bases and J shed 6 bases, with 7 bases lying between them. The CDR3 bases are TGTGCCAGCAGCTTATGGGGGTCCGGGGAGCTGTTTTTT. Amino acid sequence: CASSLWGSGELFF.

The rearrangement links TRBV27 to TRBJ2-5; 9 nucleotides agree with TRBD1. This CDR3 contains 13 residues. CDR1 and CDR2 from the germline V gene are MNHEY and SMNVEV (reference sequence). V dropped 6 bases and J dropped 4; count of bases not matched to a gene: 3. The DNA of the CDR3 is TGTGCCAGCAGGGCGACAGGGGGAGAGACCCAGTACTTC. Its protein is CASRATGGETQYF.

This clonotype occurred a few times. This sequence joins TRBV12-3 or TRBV12-4 and TRBJ2-1; maybe TRBD2 (6 bases). This CDR3 spans 14 amino acids. V was shortened by 3 bases and J by 5 bases, with 11 bases between the two germline ends. The CDR3 sequence is CASSFREWHNEQFF. The CDR3 DNA sequence: TGTGCCAGCAGTTTCCGGGAGTGGCACAATGAGCAGTTCTTC.

This clonotype showed up just a few times. The CDR3: CAWSTGGTNEKLFF. The CDR3 DNA reads as TGTGCCTGGAGTACAGGGGGGACTAATGAAAAACTGTTTTTT. V usage is TRBV30 and J usage is TRBJ1-4; 8 bases line up with TRBD1. CDR3 size: 14 residues. CDR1 and CDR2 from the germline V gene are GTSNPN and SVGIG (reference sequence). V shed 2 bases, J shed 2 bases, and the junction held 1 base outside the gene matches.

This clonotype was seen more than once but under ten times. The rearrangement links TRBV24-1 to TRBJ2-2; D uncertain. Trimming removed 5 bases at V and 0 bases at J, with 3 bases between. The germline gives CDR1 KGHDR, CDR2 SFDVKD. There are 13 residues in the CDR3. CDR3: CATSGANTGELFF. As DNA, the CDR3 is TGTGCCACCAGTGGCGCGAACACCGGGGAGCTGTTTTTT.

This clonotype occurred a few times. This chain connects TRBV7-2 to TRBJ1-5; D is uncertain. Germline loops: CDR1 SGHTA, CDR2 FQGNSA. V was shortened by 3 bases and J by 11 bases, with 14 bases between the two germline ends. The CDR3 consists of 13 residues. Written as DNA, the CDR3 is TGTGCCAGCAGCTTCGAGTCCAGGTCCGCCCAGCATTTT. Translated, it gives CASSFESRSAQHF.

This chain joins TRBV20-1 and TRBJ2-2; D might be TRBD1 (5 bases). The ends were cut back, 3 bases at V and 7 bases at J, with 15 bases in the middle. The CDR3 is made up of 14 amino acids. Germline CDR1 is DFQATT and CDR2 is SNEGSKA (reference sequence). The CDR3 reads CSASWQEGVGELFF. DNA of the CDR3: TGCAGTGCTAGTTGGCAGGAAGGGGTCGGGGAGCTGTTTTTT.